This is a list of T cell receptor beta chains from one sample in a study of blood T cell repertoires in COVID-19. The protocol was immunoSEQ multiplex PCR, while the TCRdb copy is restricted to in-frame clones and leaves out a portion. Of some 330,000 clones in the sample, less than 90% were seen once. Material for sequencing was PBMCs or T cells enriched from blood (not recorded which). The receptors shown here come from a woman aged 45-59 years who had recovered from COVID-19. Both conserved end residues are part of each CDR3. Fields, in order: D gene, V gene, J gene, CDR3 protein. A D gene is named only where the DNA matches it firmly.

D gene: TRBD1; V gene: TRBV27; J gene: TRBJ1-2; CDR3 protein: CASSSDRAYGYTF
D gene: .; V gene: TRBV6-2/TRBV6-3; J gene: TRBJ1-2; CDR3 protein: CASSSRVYGYTF
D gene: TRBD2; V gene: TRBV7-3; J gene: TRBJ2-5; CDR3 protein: CASSLGLAASQETQYF
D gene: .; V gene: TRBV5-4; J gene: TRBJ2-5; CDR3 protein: CASSLDPGPETQYF
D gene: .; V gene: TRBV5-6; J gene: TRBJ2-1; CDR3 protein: CASSPGTLSGHEQFF
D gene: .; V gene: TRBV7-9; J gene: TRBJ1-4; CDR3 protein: CASRGLTNEKLFF
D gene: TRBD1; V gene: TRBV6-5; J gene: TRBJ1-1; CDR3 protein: CASTPVGTANTEAFF
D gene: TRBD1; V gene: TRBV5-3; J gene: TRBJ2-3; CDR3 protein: CARSPGQVGDTQYF
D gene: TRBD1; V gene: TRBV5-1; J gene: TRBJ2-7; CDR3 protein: CASSRQPPTGGHEQYF
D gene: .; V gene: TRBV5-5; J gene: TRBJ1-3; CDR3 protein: CASSSVPGNTIYF
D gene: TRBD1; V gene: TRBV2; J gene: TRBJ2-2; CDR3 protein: CASRPGTANTGELFF
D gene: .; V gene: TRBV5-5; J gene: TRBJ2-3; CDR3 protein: CASSLYTDTQYF
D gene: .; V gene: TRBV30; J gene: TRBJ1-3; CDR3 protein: CAWSGDILGNTIYF
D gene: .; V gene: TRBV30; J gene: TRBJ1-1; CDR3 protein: CAWGQRYNTEAFF
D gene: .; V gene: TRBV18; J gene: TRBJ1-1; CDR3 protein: CASSPPQQGITNTEAFF
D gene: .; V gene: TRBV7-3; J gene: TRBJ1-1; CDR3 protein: CASSRGGNTEAFF
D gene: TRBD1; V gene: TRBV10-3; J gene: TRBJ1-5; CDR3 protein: CAISSDRGQGQPQHF
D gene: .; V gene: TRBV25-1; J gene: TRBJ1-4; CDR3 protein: CASSDPERFNEKLFF
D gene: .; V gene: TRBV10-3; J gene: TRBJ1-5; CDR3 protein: CAIGPGNQPQHF
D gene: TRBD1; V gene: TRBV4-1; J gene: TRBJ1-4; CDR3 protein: CASSQVLGTGDEKLFF
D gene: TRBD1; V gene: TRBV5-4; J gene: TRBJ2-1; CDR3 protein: CASSQRDRHNEQFF
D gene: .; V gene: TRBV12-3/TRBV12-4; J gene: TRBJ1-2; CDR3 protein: CASSFSGGSYTF
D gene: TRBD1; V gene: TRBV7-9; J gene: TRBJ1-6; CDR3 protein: CASDNGTGNSPLHF
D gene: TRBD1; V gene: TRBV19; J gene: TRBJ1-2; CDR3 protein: CASSIGQVDYGYTF
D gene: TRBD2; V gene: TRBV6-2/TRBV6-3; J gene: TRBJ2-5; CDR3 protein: CASSPGLAGLSETQYF
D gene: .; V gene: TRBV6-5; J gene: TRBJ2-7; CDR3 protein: CASSPPGQSRYEQYF
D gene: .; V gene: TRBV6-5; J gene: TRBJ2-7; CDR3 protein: CASSTRGTEQYF
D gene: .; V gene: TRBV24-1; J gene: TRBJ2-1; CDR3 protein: CATSDRTGSGVGEQFF
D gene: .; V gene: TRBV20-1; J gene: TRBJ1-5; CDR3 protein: CSASTHGNRQNQPQHF
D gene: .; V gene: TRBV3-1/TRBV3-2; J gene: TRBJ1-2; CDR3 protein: CASSQARGLDGYTF
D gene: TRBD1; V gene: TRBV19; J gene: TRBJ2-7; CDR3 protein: CASSKPGQSSSYEQYF
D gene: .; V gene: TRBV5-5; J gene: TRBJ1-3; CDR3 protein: CASSLGWSSGNTIYF
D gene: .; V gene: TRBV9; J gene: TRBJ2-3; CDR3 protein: CASSVSPTVSTDTQYF
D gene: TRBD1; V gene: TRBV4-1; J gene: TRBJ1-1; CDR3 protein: CASSRPGQGRGAFF
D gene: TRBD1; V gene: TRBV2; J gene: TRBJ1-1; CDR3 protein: CASKAGQSNTEAFF
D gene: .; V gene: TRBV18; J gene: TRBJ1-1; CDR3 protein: CASSPSSVGGTNTEAFF
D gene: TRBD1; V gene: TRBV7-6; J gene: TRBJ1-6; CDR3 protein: CASSLGDRINNSPLHF
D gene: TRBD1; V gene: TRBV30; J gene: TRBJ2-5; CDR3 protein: CAWSIPGQGVTQYF
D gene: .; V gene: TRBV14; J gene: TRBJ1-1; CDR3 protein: CASSQPNDRGRQTNTEAFF
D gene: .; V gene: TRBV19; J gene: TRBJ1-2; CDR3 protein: CASSEQYGYTF
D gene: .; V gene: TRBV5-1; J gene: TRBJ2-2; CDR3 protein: CASSYDSLGTGELFF
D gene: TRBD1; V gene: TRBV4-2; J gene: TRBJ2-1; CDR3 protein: CASSPGQGNEQFF
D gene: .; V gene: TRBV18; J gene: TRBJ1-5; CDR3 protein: CASSPGGGGQPQHF
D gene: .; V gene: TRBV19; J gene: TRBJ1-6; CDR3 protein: CASSNPDMNSPLHF
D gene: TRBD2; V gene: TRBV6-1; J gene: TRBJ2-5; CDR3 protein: CASSDALGTSGGFKTQYF
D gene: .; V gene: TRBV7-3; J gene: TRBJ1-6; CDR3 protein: CASSPQQDSPLHF
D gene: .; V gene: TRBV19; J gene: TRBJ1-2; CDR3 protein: CASSIDLDFSGGYTF
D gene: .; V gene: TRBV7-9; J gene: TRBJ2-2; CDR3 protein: CASSFSLGELFF